In this sample, the clone carrying this T cell receptor beta chain turned up a few times. The sample is drawn from a study of blood T cell repertoires in COVID-19. Study-level background: The United States, Italy and Spain supplied acute and convalescent COVID-19 samples. Sources were T cells, B-cell-depleted T cells, or PBMCs; the material itself was cDNA or gDNA.

Trimming removed 4 bases at V and 7 bases at J, with 23 bases between. CDR3 length: 18 amino acids. CDR1 is LGHDT and CDR2 is YNNKEL in the germline V gene (reference sequence). The repertoire was sequenced with immunoSEQ multiplex PCR; TCRdb's copy has only in-frame clones and lacks some. The data show roughly 250,000 clones, with 82% seen just once and 4% to 6% held by the top ten. Sequencing was carried out using peripheral blood. The receptor comes from a woman aged 80 or over with active or convalescent COVID-19. The genes are TRBV3-1 (or the pseudogene TRBV3-2) and TRBJ1-6; a weak D match, TRBD1 (6 bases). CDR3 sequence: CASSPTRGSTGLNSPLHF. CDR3 bases: TGTGCCAGCAGCCCCACCCGCGGGTCCACAGGGCTAAATTCACCCCTCCACTTT.